What follows are 7 T cell receptor beta chains derived from one specimen sequenced in a study of shared clonotypes between healthy human individuals. Sequencing was performed with immunoSEQ multiplex PCR; in TCRdb, only in-frame clones are kept and a portion is missing. The data show about 610,000 clones, 96% seen once. CD45RO-negative cells were positively selected for CCR7, leaving out terminally differentiated effector memory CD45RA+ cells. Specimen: naive CD8+ T cells sorted from blood. All receptors derive from a woman aged 25 to 39 in good health.

The chain joins TRBV13 to TRBJ1-1; D is unresolved. CDR3 size: 15 residues. From germline, CDR1 is PRHDT and CDR2 FYEKMQ (reference sequence). Trimming removed 4 bases from V and 5 bases from J, with 17 bases in between. CDR3 protein: CASSYATSGRTEAFF. The CDR3 nucleotides read TGTGCCAGCAGCTATGCGACAAGTGGGAGGACTGAAGCTTTCTTT.

The chain carries TRBV27 and TRBJ2-7, with D perhaps assigned TRBD1 or TRBD2 (5 bases each). V shed 8 bases and J shed 7 bases, with 12 bases lying between them. Germline CDR1 is MNHEY and CDR2 is SMNVEV (reference sequence). The CDR3 loop spans 11 amino acids. The CDR3 DNA reads TGTGCCAGCGGGGGTTTGTCTGAGCAGTACTTC. Encoded protein: CASGGLSEQYF.

The chain carries TRBV5-4 and TRBJ2-7; possibly TRBD2 for D (6 bases). This CDR3 contains 17 residues. The V gene's germline CDR1 is SGHNT and CDR2 YYREEE (reference sequence). V was pared by 1 base and J by 0 bases, with 17 bases between. CDR3 bases: TGTGCCAGCAGCTTGACCGGGGTAGCGGCCTACTCCTACGAGCAGTACTTC. Translated: CASSLTGVAAYSYEQYF. Together with reference TRBV5-4 and TRBJ2-7, the CDR3 gives the full variable domain: ETGVTQSPTHLIKTRGQQVTLRCSSQSGHNTVSWYQQALGQGPQFIFQYYREEENGRGNFPPRFSGLQFPNYSSELNVNALELDDSALYLCASSLTGVAAYSYEQYFGPGTRLTVT.

This clone came up once. The rearrangement joins TRBV4-1 to TRBJ2-7; weak D call: TRBD1 (5 bases). Germline-derived CDR1 and CDR2 are MGHRA and YSYEKL. Trimming left V 5 bases short and J 3 bases short, with 5 bases between. The CDR3 totals 11 residues. CDR3 in DNA: TGCGCCAGCAGCGACAGCTACGAGCAGTACTTC. As protein: CASSDSYEQYF.

CDR3 sequence: CASSPDPSSGNTIYF. Written as DNA, the CDR3 is TGTGCCAGCAGTCCAGACCCGAGCTCTGGAAACACCATATATTTT. This sequence joins TRBV6-1 and TRBJ1-3; D unclear. Germline V gene sequence: CDR1 MNHNS, CDR2 SASEGT. There are 15 residues in the CDR3. Trimming took 5 bases from V and 0 from J, leaving 11 bases between them.

Worth noting for this clone: Other DNA sequences in this specimen translate into the identical CDR3. The V gene is TRBV28, the J gene TRBJ2-7, with 11 bases that match TRBD1. J lost 4 bases, V lost 4 bases, and 3 bases had no gene match. The CDR3 loop spans 14 amino acids. Germline CDR1 and CDR2: MDHEN and SYDVKM. CDR3 amino acids: CASSSGQGAYEQYF. The DNA for the CDR3 is TGTGCCAGCAGTTCTGGACAGGGGGCTTACGAGCAGTACTTC. Drawing the rest from reference TRBV28 and TRBJ2-7, the complete variable domain is DVKVTQSSRYLVKRTGEKVFLECVQDMDHENMFWYRQDPGLGLRLIYFSYDVKMKEKGDIPEGYSVSREKKERFSLILESASTNQTSMYLCASSSGQGAYEQYFGPGTRLTVT.

The chain has TRBV10-1 and TRBJ2-7; maybe TRBD1 (5 bases). Looked up from germline, CDR1 is WNHNN and CDR2 is SYGVQD (reference sequence). Trimming took 3 bases from V and 7 from J, leaving 7 bases between them. The CDR3 consists of 11 residues. CDR3: CASSETGEQYF. The CDR3 DNA follows: TGCGCCAGCAGTGAAACAGGAGAGCAGTACTTC.